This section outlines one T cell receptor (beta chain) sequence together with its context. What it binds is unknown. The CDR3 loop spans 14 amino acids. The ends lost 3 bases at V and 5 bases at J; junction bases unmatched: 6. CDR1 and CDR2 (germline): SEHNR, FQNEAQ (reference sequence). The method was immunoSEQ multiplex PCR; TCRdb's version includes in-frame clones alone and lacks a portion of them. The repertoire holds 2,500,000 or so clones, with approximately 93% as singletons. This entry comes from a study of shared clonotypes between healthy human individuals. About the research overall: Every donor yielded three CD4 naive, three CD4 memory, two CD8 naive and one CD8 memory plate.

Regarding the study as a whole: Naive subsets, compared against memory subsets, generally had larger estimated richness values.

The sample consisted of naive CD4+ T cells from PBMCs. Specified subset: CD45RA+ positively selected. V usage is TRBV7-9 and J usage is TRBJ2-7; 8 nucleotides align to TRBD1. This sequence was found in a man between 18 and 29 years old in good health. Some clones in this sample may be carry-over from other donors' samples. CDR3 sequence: CASSFWTGMDEQYF. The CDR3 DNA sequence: TGTGCCAGCAGCTTTTGGACAGGGATGGACGAGCAGTACTTC.